These 24 T cell receptor beta chains came from one sample sequenced in a study of tumor-infiltrating lymphocytes in primary liver carcinoma. From around 500 ng total RNA, TCR beta cDNA was generated with a primer in the constant region. Researchers made the TCR beta libraries by running three nested multiplex PCR rounds with slightly modified ARM-PCR. Two initial PCR rounds of around 9 cycles each paired TRBV1-TRBV30 forward primers with a C-beta reverse primer. TCRdb re-called the multiplex PCR reads through MiXCR, storing one row per CDR3 protein. This sample has 22,000 or so distinct CDR3 sequences, with around 82% found just once. Starting material for RNA and DNA co-extraction consisted of about 20-32 mg of unsorted bulk tissue. Sequenced: liver tumor tissue from sampling region 2. This sample's subset: tumor region T2, inferior pole. The receptors come from a woman between 25 and 40 years old with primary liver carcinoma and hepatitis B virus infection.

This clonotype was seen only once. One end of the junction is discordant with germline, which a read error may explain. This chain uses TRBV4-3 with TRBJ2-7, with D possibly being TRBD2 (6 bases). Germline V gives CDR1 LGHNA, CDR2 YSLEER. The CDR3 loop spans 16 amino acids. CDR3 coding DNA: TGTGCCAGCAGCAAAGATATGACTAGGATCACTTACGAGCAGTGCTTC. Protein sequence: CASSKDMTRITYEQCF.

As regards this clonotype: One end of the junction is discordant with germline, which a read error may explain. The chain uses TRBV11-2 and TRBJ2-5; D is ambiguous. The germline CDR1 and CDR2 sequences are SGHAT and FQNNGV. The CDR3 has 13 residues. The CDR3 is CSSSPRRIETQYF. The CDR3 DNA sequence: TGTTCCAGCAGCCCTAGACGGATAGAAACCCAGTACTTC.

This clonotype was counted a single time. At one boundary the junction diverges from the germline segment, which might be a read error. The chain combines TRBV7-8 with TRBJ2-1, with a possible D match to TRBD2 (5 bases). Germline CDR1 is SGHVS and CDR2 is FQNEAQ. The CDR3 totals 16 residues. The CDR3 region has the DNA TGTGCCAGCAGCCCCCCTCGGGGTGGAGGTTACAGTGAGCAGTTCTTC. Translated: CASSPPRGGGYSEQFF.

V gene TRBV12-3 or TRBV12-4 combines with J gene TRBJ2-2, with D tentatively TRBD1 (5 bases). The CDR3 has 14 amino acids. V was trimmed by 10 bases and J by 12 bases, leaving 24 bases between them. DNA for the CDR3: TGTGCCACCAGCGAGAGCATAGGGGTGGGGCAGCTGTTTTTT. As protein: CATSESIGVGQLFF.

This clonotype was counted a single time. Its ends do not fully match the called genes, so a read error is possible. The rearrangement uses TRBV6-5 and TRBJ1-1, with 8 bases that match TRBD1. This CDR3 has 14 residues. Germline V gene lookup returns CDR1 MNHEY and CDR2 SVGAGI. The CDR3 reads CAGRRQGKDTEAFF. CDR3 coding DNA: TGTGCCGGCAGACGACAGGGGAAGGATACTGAGGCTTTCTTT.

On this clonotype: As the CDR3 is not closed by the conserved phenylalanine or tryptophan, this likely results from a read error. The chain combines TRBV2 with TRBJ2-3, with 13 nucleotides matching TRBD2. Germline loops: CDR1 SNHLY, CDR2 FYNNEI. This CDR3 contains 16 residues. The CDR3 is CTSSEGLAGITDTQYL. CDR3 in DNA: TGTACCAGCAGTGAGGGACTAGCGGGGATCACAGATACGCAGTATCTT.

This clonotype occurred many times. The chain couples TRBV19 to TRBJ1-1, with 9 bases that match TRBD1. Germline V gene sequence: CDR1 LNHDA, CDR2 SQIVND (reference sequence). V lost 5 bases to trimming and J lost 10 bases; unmatched junction nucleotides: 8. This CDR3 spans 13 amino acids. The CDR3 is CASSVDRGMRAFF. CDR3 nucleotide sequence: TGTGCCAGTAGTGTCGACAGGGGGATGAGAGCTTTCTTT.

J is TRBJ2-1 and V is TRBV4-2; D may be TRBD2 (5 bases). Germline V gene data show CDR1 as LGHNA and CDR2 as YNFKEQ. Between the trimmed V and J ends, which lost 3 bases and 8 bases, there was a span of 23 bases. CDR3 length equals 17 residues. The CDR3 bases are TGTGCCAGCAGCCATGATTCGGGTAGTGGGAGTATCGATGAGCAGTTCTTC. Translating gives CASSHDSGSGSIDEQFF.

This CDR3 is CASSSLCSGIGELFF. CDR3 in DNA: TGTGCCAGCAGCTCGCTATGCTCAGGCATCGGGGAGCTGTTTTTT. The J gene is TRBJ2-2, the V gene TRBV11-2; D is unclear. Trimming cost V 4 bases and J 7 bases, with 16 bases left between them. The CDR3 is 15 amino acids. Germline loops: CDR1 SGHAT, CDR2 FQNNGV.

Concerning this clonotype itself: This clone may be a read error of a much larger clone one base away. The chain links TRBV11-2 to TRBJ2-2; weak D call: TRBD1 (6 bases). This CDR3 has 15 residues. Looked up from germline, CDR1 is SGHAT and CDR2 is FQNNGV. CDR3 residues: CANSPRTANTGELFF. As DNA, the CDR3 is TGTGCCAACAGCCCAAGGACAGCGAACACCGGGGAGCTGTTTTTT.

As for this clonotype: The junction and the germline gene differ at one end; a read error may be behind it. The rearrangement uses TRBV5-4 and TRBJ2-3; D might be TRBD1 (5 bases). Germline lookup yields CDR1 SGHNT and CDR2 YYREEE (reference sequence). The CDR3 loop spans 17 amino acids. The CDR3: CASSVNGHPPPTDTKYF. DNA for the CDR3: TGTGCCAGCAGCGTAAACGGACACCCTCCACCCACTGATACGAAGTATTTT.

Comments on this clonotype: Here the CDR3 omits its conserved ending phenylalanine or tryptophan, so a read error is the likely source. It is unclear where the CDR3 begins or ends on the DNA, so no DNA is shown, and the CDR3 is as TCRdb lists it. This chain joins TRBV29-1 and TRBJ2-5; the table's D gene call, TRBD2, was not cross checked with the DNA. CDR1 is SQVTM, CDR2 ANQGSEA, per germline. 12 amino acids form the CDR3, both terminal residues included. CDR3: CSGRLDHETQYL.

About this clonotype: The CDR3 does not end in the conserved phenylalanine or tryptophan, so this is likely a read error. The DNA is omitted, as the CDR3 cannot be located on it reliably, and the CDR3 follows TCRdb's listing. This sequence joins TRBV11-1 and TRBJ2-7. Germline lookup yields CDR1 SGHAT and CDR2 FQDESV (reference sequence). The CDR3 is made up of 14 amino acids, end residues included. CDR3 amino acids: CVSSLATASYEQYL.

About this clonotype itself: At one boundary the junction diverges from the germline segment, which might be a read error. The rearrangement uses TRBV11-2 and TRBJ2-3; D might be TRBD1 or TRBD2, each matching 7 bases. The germline gives CDR1 SGHAT, CDR2 FQNNGV. The CDR3 has 16 amino acids. CDR3 sequence: CASNRRGGLSTDTQYF. The CDR3 DNA reads TGCGCCAGCAACCGCAGGGGGGGCCTAAGCACAGATACGCAGTATTTT. The variable domain in full, completed from reference TRBV11-2 and TRBJ2-3, reads EAGVAQSPRYKIIEKRQSVAFWCNPISGHATLYWYQQILGQGPKLLIQFQNNGVVDDSQLPKDRFSAERLKGVDSTLKIQPAKLEDSAVYLCASNRRGGLSTDTQYFGPGTRLTVL.

In the case of this clonotype: A read error is likely, as this CDR3 ends without the conserved phenylalanine or tryptophan. The rearrangement links TRBV11-2 to TRBJ2-7, with no clear D. Looked up from germline, CDR1 is SGHAT and CDR2 is FQNNGV. The CDR3 totals 13 residues. CDR3 nucleotide sequence: TGTGTCAGCAGCTTAGTGAGTAACTACGAACAGTACTCC. Amino acid sequence: CVSSLVSNYEQYS.

Of note for this clonotype: Likely a read error: the CDR3 ends without its conserved phenylalanine or tryptophan. The V call is TRBV6-5, the J call TRBJ2-7; D is ambiguous. Germline lookup yields CDR1 MNHEY and CDR2 SVGAGI. This CDR3 comprises 15 residues. Here the CDR3 DNA reads TGTGCCAGCAGTTACAAGTACAACAGCTCCTATGAGCAGTACCTC. Amino acids: CASSYKYNSSYEQYL.

As to this clonotype: One end of the junction is discordant with germline, which a read error may explain. J is TRBJ2-7 and V is TRBV4-2; TRBD1 might be the D (6 bases). CDR1 and CDR2 (germline): LGHNA, YNFKEQ. The CDR3 extends over 14 amino acids. CDR3 loop: CASSQGPRGYKQYF. The CDR3 region has the DNA TGCGCCAGCAGCCAAGGACCCAGGGGCTACAAGCAGTACTTC.

Note on this clonotype: The conserved final phenylalanine or tryptophan is absent from the CDR3, which likely points to a read error. The DNA is left out, because the CDR3 cannot be placed on it with certainty; the CDR3 is given as TCRdb lists it. This chain links TRBV13 with TRBJ1-1; the D segment call TRBD1 is taken from the table without a DNA check. The CDR3 length equals 14 residues, ends included. The germline CDR1 and CDR2 sequences are PRHDT and FYEKMQ (reference sequence). The CDR3 sequence: CASRTGGVNTEAYS.

A few counts support this clonotype. A much larger clone lies a single base off, so this may be a read error. This likely comes from a read error, as the CDR3 has no conserved phenylalanine or tryptophan at its end. The chain is built from TRBV5-5 and TRBJ2-7; TRBD2 is a possible D gene (5 bases). Germline CDR1 and CDR2: SGHKS and YYEKEE (reference sequence). CDR3 length equals 14 residues. V lost 2 bases, J lost 3 bases, and 12 bases lay in between. CDR3 DNA sequence: TGTGCCAGCAGCTTCGAACAGACTATCTACGAGCAGTACATC. It translates to CASSFEQTIYEQYI.

Points on this clonotype: A junction boundary mismatches the germline segment, possibly from a read error. The V call is TRBV11-2, the J call TRBJ2-2, with 9 bases fitting TRBD2. Germline CDR1 SGHAT, CDR2 FQNNGV. This CDR3 comprises 18 residues. As DNA, the CDR3 is TGTGCCAGCAGTTTACCCCGAGCGGGAGGCCCGAACACCGGGGGGCTGTTTTTT. Translation gives CASSLPRAGGPNTGGLFF.

With regard to this clonotype: Lacking the conserved final phenylalanine or tryptophan, this CDR3 likely reflects a read error. The chain couples TRBV6-6 to TRBJ1-4; D is possibly TRBD1 (5 bases). The germline V gene encodes CDR1 MNHNY and CDR2 SVGAGI (reference sequence). The CDR3 is made up of 15 amino acids. DNA of the CDR3: TGTGTCAGCACTTCCTCCGGGACGGCGAACGAAGAACTGTTTATT. Translating it yields CVSTSSGTANEELFI.

Turning to this clonotype: The junction shows a germline mismatch at one end, possibly a read error. The V call is TRBV10-3, the J call TRBJ2-1; 8 bases are shared with TRBD2. Germline CDR1 is ENHRY and CDR2 is SYGVKD. The length of the CDR3 is 16 residues. The CDR3 DNA sequence: TGTGCCATCAGTGAGTCGGCAGCGGGAGCTTATAATGAGCAGTTGTTC. It yields the protein CAISESAAGAYNEQLF.

Of note for this clonotype: The junction shows a germline mismatch at one end, possibly a read error. V usage is TRBV6-5 and J usage is TRBJ1-5; D unresolved. The DNA end is more similar to TRBJ2-3, so the J call may be wrong. Germline V lookup: CDR1 MNHEY, CDR2 SVGAGI. The CDR3 is made up of 17 amino acids. In DNA form, the CDR3 reads TGTGCCTGCAGTTACTATCCGGTCGGAAATAGCAATCAGCCTCAGTATTTT. Translating it yields CACSYYPVGNSNQPQYF.

In the case of this clonotype: The junction departs from germline at one end; a sequencing error may be responsible. This chain connects TRBV11-3 to TRBJ2-1, with 7 bases aligning to TRBD2. The CDR3 is 16 residues long. CDR1 is SGHNT and CDR2 is YENEEA in the germline V gene. CDR3 coding DNA: TGCGCCATCAGCTTCCTAGCGGATATGTCCTACAATGAGCAGTTCTTC. Translation gives CAISFLADMSYNEQFF. Full variable domain (remainder filled in from reference TRBV11-3 and TRBJ2-1): EAGVVQSPRYKIIEKKQPVAFWCNPISGHNTLYWYLQNLGQGPELLIRYENEEAVDDSQLPKDRFSAERLKGVDSTLKIQPAELGDSAVYLCAISFLADMSYNEQFFGPGTRLTVL.